A single sample is the source of the 4 T cell receptor beta chains below, sequenced in a study of PD-1 blockade in classical Hodgkin lymphoma (dated by TCRdb to about 2020). The receptor library was made with the immunoSEQ multiplex PCR assay. TCRdb's version of the immuneACCESS table is confined to in-frame rearrangements and falls short of the full clone set. An unresolved V gene accounts for under half of the shortfall where checked; the remainder is of unknown origin. Here the sample has under 110,000 clones; around 89% occur a single time. In total, the top ten clones hold 5% to 7.5% of the sample. The sample's time point, from its label and the paper: cycle 2 day 1 (C2D1) of nivolumab. Every trial patient had relapsed after autologous stem cell transplantation, and cohorts A, B and C differed in prior brentuximab vedotin exposure. Specimen: peripheral blood mononuclear cells (PBMCs), collected before the second cycle of nivolumab. Receptors were obtained from a human donor with classical Hodgkin lymphoma.

The chain joins TRBV5-1 to TRBJ2-3; 7 bases match TRBD2. The CDR3 has 16 residues. Looked up from germline, CDR1 is SGHRS and CDR2 is YFSETQ. The V and J ends lost 4 bases and 2 bases, in that order; junction bases with no gene match: 10. CDR3: CASSVGLAGVTDTQYF. The DNA of the CDR3 is TGCGCCAGCAGCGTGGGGTTGGCGGGGGTCACAGATACGCAGTATTTT.

The CDR3 DNA follows: TGTGCCAGCGGGCCCGGAGGGGGGTACAAAAACATTCAGTACTTC. It translates to CASGPGGGYKNIQYF. The chain recombines TRBV11-2 with TRBJ2-4; either TRBD1 or TRBD2 may fit D (6 bases each). Trimming pared 8 bases from V and 3 bases from J, leaving 17 bases between. The CDR3 runs to 15 residues. Germline V CDR1 and CDR2: SGHAT, FQNNGV.

The chain couples TRBV28 to TRBJ2-5; 7 bases fit TRBD2. V trimming: 3 bases; J trimming: 6 bases; junction bases outside the gene matches: 4. The CDR3 is made up of 13 amino acids. The germline CDR1 and CDR2 sequences are MDHEN and SYDVKM. CDR3 sequence reads: CASSFGGLKTQYF. The CDR3 bases are TGTGCCAGCAGTTTCGGGGGACTAAAGACCCAGTACTTC.

This clone was recorded once. V usage is TRBV7-2 and J usage is TRBJ2-5; D is unclear. Trimming took 5 bases from V and 3 from J, leaving 13 bases between them. The CDR3 length is 14 residues. CDR1 is SGHTA, CDR2 FQGNSA, per germline. CDR3 sequence: CASSPANLKETQYF. CDR3 DNA sequence: TGTGCCAGCAGCCCGGCGAATTTAAAAGAGACCCAGTACTTC.